Below are 14 T cell receptor beta chains sequenced from a single sample in a study of OX40 agonist ivuxolimab in advanced cancers. Clones were read by immunoSEQ multiplex PCR, and TCRdb kept only the in-frame ones, dropping some. This table holds 65,000 to 80,000 clones, around 82% found once. The sample in question was CD4+ or CD8+ T cells sorted from blood, obtained in a trial of the OX40 agonist ivuxolimab. The source is an adult with an advanced solid tumor such as melanoma, head and neck, liver or kidney cancer.

In its sample, this clone was seen once. The genes are TRBV4-1 and TRBJ1-1, with a tentative D call TRBD1 (5 bases). The CDR3 consists of 15 residues. Germline CDR1 is MGHRA and CDR2 is YSYEKL. The V end lost 2 bases, the J end lost 0 bases, and 10 bases lay between the germline ends. CDR3 residues: CASSQTGTVNTEAFF. The CDR3, as DNA: TGCGCCAGCAGCCAAACCGGGACGGTGAACACTGAAGCTTTCTTT.

This clone was observed a few times. V and J are TRBV6-1 and TRBJ2-2; no clear D. This CDR3 has 15 residues. The germline V gene has CDR1 MNHNS and CDR2 SASEGT. Trimming removed 3 bases from V and 0 bases from J, with 8 bases in between. CDR3 nucleotides: TGTGCCAGCAGTGACCGTCTTCCGAACACCGGGGAGCTGTTTTTT. Amino acid sequence: CASSDRLPNTGELFF.

This chain joins TRBV7-2 and TRBJ2-5; D is perhaps TRBD1 or TRBD2 (5 bases each). This CDR3 contains 17 residues. CDR1 is SGHTA and CDR2 is FQGNSA in the germline V gene. Trimming pared 6 bases from V and 4 bases from J, leaving 24 bases between. CDR3: CASSRSRVGRGGETQYF. Here the CDR3 DNA reads TGTGCCAGCAGTCGTTCCCGGGTGGGGCGAGGAGGAGAGACCCAGTACTTC.

The chain uses TRBV7-8 and TRBJ2-1; D may be TRBD2 (5 bases). Germline V gene lookup returns CDR1 SGHVS and CDR2 FQNEAQ. The CDR3 is 14 residues long. The ends were cut back, 1 base at V and 9 bases at J, with 13 bases in the middle. CDR3 nucleotides: TGTGCCAGCAGCTTAGGGGGAGCACGGGGTGAGCAGTTCTTC. Residues: CASSLGGARGEQFF.

This clone has a single count. The chain is built from TRBV28 and TRBJ1-5, with TRBD1 as a possible D gene (6 bases). Germline lookup yields CDR1 MDHEN and CDR2 SYDVKM. The V end was cut by 5 bases, the J end by 4 bases, with 9 bases between. This CDR3 region has 13 residues. CDR3 DNA sequence: TGTGCCAGCAGTGCCGACAGGAATCAGCCCCAGCATTTT. Protein: CASSADRNQPQHF. Variable domain in full (rest from reference TRBV28 and TRBJ1-5): DVKVTQSSRYLVKRTGEKVFLECVQDMDHENMFWYRQDPGLGLRLIYFSYDVKMKEKGDIPEGYSVSREKKERFSLILESASTNQTSMYLCASSADRNQPQHFGDGTRLSIL.

The V gene is TRBV11-3, the J gene TRBJ1-1; D ambiguous. The CDR3 sequence is 14 residues long. CDR1 and CDR2 from the germline V gene are SGHNT and YENEEA. V lost 2 bases and J lost 6, with 13 bases in between. The CDR3 DNA follows: TGTGCCAGCAGCTTAATTCACTGGGGTCCTGAAGCTTTCTTT. This sequence encodes CASSLIHWGPEAFF.

This chain joins TRBV6-5 and TRBJ1-3, with TRBD1 as a possible D gene (5 bases). This CDR3 has 13 amino acids. Germline V gives CDR1 MNHEY, CDR2 SVGAGI. Trimming left V 6 bases short and J 3 bases short, with 9 bases between. CDR3 DNA: TGTGCCAGCAGGGGGCGGGATGGAAACACCATATATTTT. Protein sequence: CASRGRDGNTIYF.

The sample holds one count of this clone. This chain uses TRBV11-2 with TRBJ2-5; weak D call: TRBD1 (7 bases). V lost 5 bases to trimming and J lost 0 bases, with 16 bases between them. The CDR3 loop spans 16 amino acids. Germline V gene data show CDR1 as SGHAT and CDR2 as FQNNGV. CDR3: CASSPHPGGNQETQYF. The CDR3, as DNA: TGTGCCAGCAGCCCCCACCCAGGGGGGAACCAAGAGACCCAGTACTTC.

The chain uses TRBV10-3 and TRBJ1-4; D ambiguous. The CDR3 is 15 residues long. Germline loops: CDR1 ENHRY, CDR2 SYGVKD. The ends were cut back, 2 bases at V and 4 bases at J, with 11 bases in the middle. The CDR3 DNA reads as TGTGCCATCAGTGAGACTGGGCTAGATAATGAAAAACTGTTTTTT. The encoded protein is CAISETGLDNEKLFF.

V and J are TRBV4-1 and TRBJ2-3; 9 bases map to TRBD2. The V segment lost 2 bases and the J segment 0 bases; nucleotides outside the gene matches: 9. The CDR3 runs to 18 residues. In germline, CDR1 is MGHRA, CDR2 YSYEKL. CDR3 amino acids: CASSQRAGGTSSTDTQYF. CDR3 sequence (DNA): TGCGCCAGCAGCCAAAGAGCGGGGGGTACATCTAGCACAGATACGCAGTATTTT.

This chain connects TRBV4-3 to TRBJ2-7; a possible D gene is TRBD2 (6 bases). Germline V gives CDR1 LGHNA, CDR2 YSLEER. V was shortened by 0 bases and J by 2 bases, with 11 bases between the two germline ends. The CDR3 has 15 amino acids. The CDR3 loop is CASSQDAGRPYEQYF. The CDR3 nucleotides read TGCGCCAGCAGCCAAGATGCAGGGAGGCCCTACGAGCAGTACTTC.

CDR3 amino acids: CASSSSSYEQYF. CDR3 DNA sequence: TGTGCCAGCAGTTCAAGCTCCTACGAGCAGTACTTC. The J gene is TRBJ2-7, the V gene TRBV27; the D is unclear. The V end lost 4 bases, the J end lost 0 bases, and 4 bases lay between the germline ends. The CDR3 spans 12 residues. Germline-derived CDR1 and CDR2 are MNHEY and SMNVEV (reference sequence).

The chain recombines TRBV7-9 with TRBJ2-7; tentatively, D is TRBD2 (6 bases). This CDR3 has 14 residues. V lost 5 bases and J 1 base, leaving 12 bases between the germline ends. Germline values: CDR1 SEHNR, CDR2 FQNEAQ (reference sequence). The CDR3 protein is CASSDGAGSYEQYF. Written as DNA, the CDR3 is TGTGCCAGCAGCGACGGGGCGGGGTCCTACGAGCAGTACTTC.

The chain recombines TRBV7-8 with TRBJ2-2; D call uncertain. The CDR3 has 12 residues. Trimming left V 5 bases short and J 6 bases short, with 7 bases between. The germline V gene encodes CDR1 SGHVS and CDR2 FQNEAQ. The chain's CDR3 is CASSGKSGELFF. The CDR3 DNA reads as TGTGCCAGCAGCGGCAAGTCCGGGGAGCTGTTTTTT. Based on the CDR3 plus reference TRBV7-8 and TRBJ2-2, the full variable domain is GAGVSQSPRYKVAKRGQDVALRCDPISGHVSLFWYQQALGQGPEFLTYFQNEAQLDKSGLPSDRFFAERPEGSVSTLKIQRTQQEDSAVYLCASSGKSGELFFGEGSRLTVL.